This T cell receptor beta chain was sequenced for a study of T cells after yellow fever vaccination. This CDR3 comprises 14 residues. CDR1 is SQVTM, CDR2 ANQGSEA, per germline. The J segment lost 4 bases and the V segment lost 3 bases, leaving 6 bases of the junction unmatched. TCRdb fed the 5' RACE reads into MiXCR, producing one record per CDR3 protein. The table includes some 320,000 distinct CDR3 sequences, 8.7% detected once. The J gene is TRBJ2-1, the V gene TRBV29-1, with 7 nucleotides matching TRBD2. This specimen was PBMCs, taken on the day of the first yellow fever vaccination. This TCR derives from a man aged 18 to 30 who received the YFV17D yellow fever vaccine. This chain's CDR3 is CSVEGGTDYNEQFF. For the CDR3, the DNA is TGCAGCGTTGAGGGGGGGACTGATTACAATGAGCAGTTCTTC.